The 20 T cell receptor beta chains below all came from one sample that was sequenced in a study of CD8+CD57+ T cells in acquired aplastic anemia. TCR beta VDJ combinations and CDR3 sequences were profiled from genomic DNA. TCRdb recomputed calls from the reads with MiXCR, one row per CDR3 protein. Found here are 75,000 to 100,000 distinct CDR3 sequences, approximately 73% of them singletons; the top ten hold over 55%. All patients picked for sequencing had shown, by flow cytometry, an expansion of CD8+CD57+ cells. The sample comprised sorted CD4+, CD8+, or CD8+CD57+ T cells (not recorded which) from PBMCs. These receptors were obtained from a human donor with aplastic anemia.

The V call is TRBV24-1, the J call TRBJ1-2; no definite D call. The germline gives CDR1 KGHDR, CDR2 SFDVKD. The V end lost 3 bases, the J end lost 6 bases, and 7 bases lay between the germline ends. The CDR3 extends over 12 amino acids. The DNA for the CDR3 is TGTGCCACCAGTGATAGGGTTGATGGCTACACCTTC. It is translated as CATSDRVDGYTF.

The chain couples TRBV19 to TRBJ1-1; TRBD1 might be the D (5 bases). The CDR3 is 13 amino acids. Trimming left V 6 bases short and J 1 base short, with 9 bases between. Germline V gives CDR1 LNHDA, CDR2 SQIVND (reference sequence). CDR3 nucleotides: TGTGCCAGTAGCCCCGGGGGGAACACTGAAGCTTTCTTT. Its protein is CASSPGGNTEAFF.

The V call is TRBV6-2 or TRBV6-3, the J call TRBJ2-6; 9 bases are a match to TRBD2. CDR1 is MNHEY and CDR2 is SVGEGT in the germline V gene. This CDR3 is 20 amino acids long. V was pared by 2 bases and J by 1 base, with 12 bases of the junction left unmatched. The CDR3, as DNA: TGTGCCAGCAGTTACACTCGGGAGCGGGAGGTCAGATCTGGGGCCAACGTCCTGACTTTC. It translates to CASSYTREREVRSGANVLTF.

The rearrangement joins TRBV7-9 to TRBJ1-4; D unclear. Trimming removed 5 bases from V and 8 bases from J, with 9 bases in between. This CDR3 spans 12 amino acids. Germline CDR1 reads SEHNR; CDR2 reads FQNEAQ (reference sequence). This CDR3 reads CASSRQGEKLFF. CDR3 DNA: TGTGCCAGCAGCAGGCAAGGCGAAAAACTGTTTTTT. Using reference TRBV7-9 and TRBJ1-4 for the parts outside the CDR3, the full variable domain is DTGVSQNPRHKITKRGQNVTFRCDPISEHNRLYWYRQTLGQGPEFLTYFQNEAQLEKSRLLSDRFSAERPKGSFSTLEIQRTEQGDSAMYLCASSRQGEKLFFGSGTQLSVL.

The chain links TRBV5-1 to TRBJ2-7; 7 bases match TRBD1. V lost 5 bases and J lost 3; bases outside the gene matches: 11. This CDR3 has 15 residues. Germline CDR1 SGHRS, CDR2 YFSETQ. DNA for the CDR3: TGCGCCAGCAGTCCCGATCCCCAGGGGGTCTACGAGCAGTACTTC. This gives the protein CASSPDPQGVYEQYF.

This chain joins TRBV20-1 and TRBJ2-7; 7 bases match TRBD1. CDR1 DFQATT and CDR2 SNEGSKA come from the germline V gene (reference sequence). This CDR3 is 13 amino acids long. Trimming at V came to 5 bases and at J to 2 bases, leaving 6 bases not matched to a gene. CDR3 DNA: TGCAGTGCTTCACACAGGGGTACCTACGAGCAGTACTTC. It yields the protein CSASHRGTYEQYF.

V gene TRBV20-1 combines with J gene TRBJ1-2; D is unclear. V lost 0 bases, J lost 8 bases, and 7 bases lay in between. The CDR3 is 11 amino acids. The germline V gene has CDR1 DFQATT and CDR2 SNEGSKA (reference sequence). The CDR3 coding sequence is TGCAGTGCTAGAGATCTGGTGGGCTACACCTTC. Residues: CSARDLVGYTF.

This clonotype was recorded only once. Here the CDR3 reads CASSPTGGNSPLHF. Here the CDR3 DNA reads TGTGCCAGCAGCCCAACAGGGGGCAATTCACCCCTCCACTTT. This sequence joins TRBV7-9 and TRBJ1-6; 9 bases fit TRBD1. The CDR3 has 14 amino acids. CDR1 and CDR2 (germline): SEHNR, FQNEAQ (reference sequence). Germline trimming cut 5 bases from V and 7 bases from J; bases unmatched to any gene: 3.

The chain joins TRBV19 to TRBJ2-1, with 10 bases aligning to TRBD1. Trimming at V came to 5 bases and at J to 9 bases, leaving 10 bases not matched to a gene. Germline V gene lookup returns CDR1 LNHDA and CDR2 SQIVND (reference sequence). This CDR3 is built from 15 residues. In DNA, the CDR3 is TGTGCCAGTAGTCCCAGACCGGGACAGGGGCCTGAGCAGTTCTTC. Translating it yields CASSPRPGQGPEQFF.

The chain joins TRBV7-4 to TRBJ2-1; no firm D call. The germline CDR1 and CDR2 sequences are SGHVT and SQSDAQ. The CDR3 extends over 16 amino acids. The V gene lost 1 base and the J gene lost 2 bases, with 12 bases spanning the gap. CDR3 loop: CASSLEPGSTYNEQFF. DNA of the CDR3: TGTGCCAGCAGCTTAGAGCCAGGATCGACCTACAATGAGCAGTTCTTC.

This clonotype was picked up one time. This chain connects TRBV7-9 to TRBJ2-7; tentatively, D is TRBD2 (5 bases). V was cut by 6 bases and J by 2 bases, with 11 bases left in between. This CDR3 contains 13 residues. Germline V lookup: CDR1 SEHNR, CDR2 FQNEAQ (reference sequence). The CDR3 DNA is TGTGCCAGCAGGGACGGGATCACCTACGAGCAGTACTTC. It codes for CASRDGITYEQYF.

This chain connects TRBV7-8 to TRBJ2-1, with no clear D. V lost 7 bases and J lost 5, with 12 bases in between. Germline CDR1 reads SGHVS; CDR2 reads FQNEAQ. This CDR3 spans 13 amino acids. CDR3 sequence (DNA): TGTGCCAGCACCGGTAGAACCAACAATGAGCAGTTCTTC. Encoded protein: CASTGRTNNEQFF.

This clonotype was seen a few times. This rearrangement joins TRBV25-1 to TRBJ2-3; D call uncertain. Trimming took 3 bases from V and 0 from J, leaving 7 bases between them. The V gene's germline CDR1 is MGHDK and CDR2 SYGVNS. The CDR3 totals 14 residues. CDR3 bases: TGTGCCAGCAGTGATCAGAGAAGCACAGATACGCAGTATTTT. Translating gives CASSDQRSTDTQYF.

The rearrangement joins TRBV20-1 to TRBJ1-2; TRBD1 might be the D (5 bases). Per the germline V gene, CDR1 is DFQATT and CDR2 is SNEGSKA (reference sequence). Trimming stripped 0 bases from V and 9 bases from J, with 11 bases between. The CDR3 contains 12 residues. CDR3 amino acids: CSARERTISYTF. The CDR3 DNA sequence: TGCAGTGCTAGAGAGAGGACAATAAGCTACACCTTC.

The V call is TRBV11-2, the J call TRBJ2-5; 11 positions agree with TRBD2. J lost 1 base, V lost 6 bases, and 16 bases had no gene match. CDR3 size: 19 residues. Germline V CDR1 and CDR2: SGHAT, FQNNGV. The CDR3 DNA sequence: TGTGCCAGCAGTCGCCCCCCACTAGCGGGAGTGGCCACCCAAGAGACCCAGTACTTC. Its protein is CASSRPPLAGVATQETQYF.

J is TRBJ2-3 and V is TRBV19; TRBD1 matches at 7 bases. The CDR3 is 14 residues long. From germline, CDR1 is LNHDA and CDR2 SQIVND (reference sequence). The J segment lost 5 bases and the V segment lost 9 bases, leaving 11 bases of the junction unmatched. The CDR3 bases are TGTGCCAGCGACACAGGGGCTGGAGGAGATACGCAGTATTTT. This sequence encodes CASDTGAGGDTQYF.

In the case of this clonotype: At one of its ends the junction is not consistent with the germline gene, which may arise from a read error. Here the CDR3 DNA reads TGCGGCGTTGTGGTAATCGGGGTGGGGGAGCAGTACTTC. Encoded protein: CGVVVIGVGEQYF. The rearrangement uses TRBV29-1 and TRBJ2-7; D might be TRBD2 (5 bases). Germline values: CDR1 SQVTM, CDR2 ANQGSEA. There are 13 residues in the CDR3.

About this clonotype itself: An end of the junction does not agree with germline; a read error may underlie this. The chain recombines TRBV20-1 with TRBJ2-3; D may be TRBD2 (5 bases). The CDR3 length is 14 residues. CDR1 is DFQATT, CDR2 SNEGSKA, per germline (reference sequence). CDR3 sequence reads: CGAAGAISTDTQYF. The CDR3 nucleotides read TGCGGTGCTGCGGGCGCCATTAGCACAGATACGCAGTATTTT.

The chain recombines TRBV7-6 with TRBJ1-1; D might be TRBD1 (5 bases). Trimming pared 5 bases from V and 6 bases from J, leaving 13 bases between. There are 13 residues in the CDR3. Germline CDR1 reads SGHVS; CDR2 reads FNYEAQ. The CDR3 region is CASSQGTRAEAFF. DNA of the CDR3: TGTGCCAGCAGCCAAGGGACGAGGGCTGAAGCTTTCTTT. Full variable domain (remainder filled in from reference TRBV7-6 and TRBJ1-1): GAGVSQSPRYKVTKRGQDVALRCDPISGHVSLYWYRQALGQGPEFLTYFNYEAQQDKSGLPNDRFSAERPEGSISTLTIQRTEQRDSAMYRCASSQGTRAEAFFGQGTRLTVV.

This chain connects TRBV29-1 to TRBJ1-1, with TRBD1 as a possible D gene (6 bases). Germline loops: CDR1 SQVTM, CDR2 ANQGSEA. CDR3 length equals 14 residues. The V gene lost 3 bases and the J gene lost 0 bases, with 11 bases spanning the gap. The CDR3 nucleotides are TGCAGCGTTGATCGGGGGCCTATGAACACTGAAGCTTTCTTT. Its protein product is CSVDRGPMNTEAFF.